The 26 T cell receptor beta chains given below trace back to one sample, sequenced in a study of blood T cell repertoires in COVID-19. The protocol was immunoSEQ multiplex PCR, while the TCRdb copy is restricted to in-frame clones and leaves out a portion. The profile shows about 100,000 clones, roughly 80% of them singletons. Sequencing was done on a sample of peripheral blood. The receptors shown here come from a man aged 50 or older with active or convalescent COVID-19.

The rearrangement links TRBV2 to TRBJ2-1; TRBD2 matches 16 bases. This CDR3 is 19 amino acids long. With V trimmed by 10 bases and J by 2 bases, 14 bases remained unmatched. Germline lookup yields CDR1 SNHLY and CDR2 FYNNEI. The CDR3: CATPKGGTSGRGAYNEQFF. The CDR3 DNA reads TGTGCCACCCCAAAGGGGGGGACTAGCGGGAGGGGTGCCTACAATGAGCAGTTCTTC.

The rearrangement joins TRBV29-1 to TRBJ1-2; 7 bases are a match to TRBD1. CDR1 SQVTM and CDR2 ANQGSEA come from the germline V gene. V gave up 7 bases and J gave up 7 bases; unmatched junction bases: 9. This CDR3 is 12 amino acids long. CDR3 loop: CSDDRAESGYTF. The CDR3 DNA reads TGCAGCGATGACAGGGCTGAAAGTGGCTACACCTTC.

The chain recombines TRBV6-5 with TRBJ2-1, with a weak D call TRBD1 (6 bases). The CDR3 runs 15 residues. Germline loops: CDR1 MNHEY, CDR2 SVGAGI. Trimming pared 4 bases from V and 6 bases from J, leaving 16 bases between. The CDR3 DNA reads TGTGCCAGCAGTTTTCGGCAGGGGACACGCAATGAGCAGTTCTTC. It translates to CASSFRQGTRNEQFF.

For this clone: A read error may produce the germline difference seen at one junction end. The V call is TRBV6-1, the J call TRBJ2-1, with D perhaps TRBD2 (6 bases). The germline V gene has CDR1 MNHNS and CDR2 SASEGT. CDR3 length: 15 amino acids. This chain's CDR3 is CASSEVDPTESAGIF. The CDR3, as DNA: TGTGCCAGCAGTGAAGTCGACCCCACAGAGTCCGCGGGGATCTTC.

The genes are TRBV25-1 and TRBJ1-2, with a weak D call TRBD1 (5 bases). Germline values: CDR1 MGHDK, CDR2 SYGVNS. Trimming took 5 bases from V and 5 from J, leaving 18 bases between them. The CDR3 contains 15 residues. For the CDR3, the DNA is TGTGCCAGCAGTCAAACAGGCGGACACTATTATGGCTACACCTTC. Its translation is CASSQTGGHYYGYTF.

The genes are TRBV7-3 and TRBJ1-2, with 10 positions matching TRBD1. The CDR3 contains 13 residues. With 4 bases clipped from V and 8 bases from J, the junction kept 4 bases outside the gene matches. Germline loops: CDR1 SGHTA, CDR2 FQGTGA. The CDR3 loop reads CASSSGQGEGYTF. The CDR3 DNA follows: TGTGCCAGCAGCTCCGGACAGGGGGAGGGCTACACCTTC.

The rearrangement uses TRBV6-2 or TRBV6-3 and TRBJ1-3, with D perhaps TRBD1 (6 bases). Germline V gene lookup returns CDR1 MNHEY and CDR2 SVGEGT. The CDR3 is 15 amino acids. Trimming took off 6 bases at V and 2 bases at J, with 14 bases between the two ends. CDR3 bases: TGTGCCAGCAGCAATTCAGGGGATACTGGAAACACCATATATTTT. Its translation is CASSNSGDTGNTIYF.

The chain has TRBV11-2 and TRBJ1-3, with 11 bases aligning to TRBD1. CDR1 is SGHAT and CDR2 is FQNNGV in the germline V gene. The CDR3 is made up of 16 amino acids. V dropped 3 bases and J dropped 2; count of bases not matched to a gene: 3. The CDR3 reads CASSFPGQGAGNTIYF. CDR3 nucleotide sequence: TGTGCCAGCAGCTTCCCGGGACAGGGGGCTGGAAACACCATATATTTT.

The chain links TRBV5-1 to TRBJ2-1; the match to TRBD2 covers 7 bases. The germline CDR1 and CDR2 sequences are SGHRS and YFSETQ. The CDR3 consists of 16 residues. J was trimmed by 2 bases and V by 0 bases; bases with no gene match: 5. The CDR3 here is CASSLAERGPYNEQFF. CDR3 nucleotide sequence: TGCGCCAGCAGCTTGGCAGAGCGGGGTCCCTACAATGAGCAGTTCTTC.

The chain carries TRBV28 and TRBJ2-5; D unresolved. This CDR3 region has 11 residues. Germline assignment: CDR1 MDHEN and CDR2 SYDVKM. Trimming left V 3 bases short and J 5 bases short, with 4 bases between. CDR3 amino acids: CASSFLETQYF. The CDR3 coding sequence is TGTGCCAGCAGTTTCTTGGAGACCCAGTACTTC.

The V and J genes are TRBV2 and TRBJ2-4, with 10 bases matching TRBD2. Germline V gene data show CDR1 as SNHLY and CDR2 as FYNNEI. This CDR3 comprises 15 residues. With V trimmed by 2 bases and J by 7 bases, 5 bases remained unmatched. The CDR3 sequence is CASSELAGVGNIQYF. Here the CDR3 DNA reads TGTGCCAGCAGTGAACTAGCGGGAGTCGGGAACATTCAGTACTTC.

CDR3 coding DNA: TGTGCCACCAGCAGAGGACAGGGGTATCAGCCCCAGCATTTT. Amino acid sequence: CATSRGQGYQPQHF. The chain employs TRBV15 and TRBJ1-5, with 8 bases fitting TRBD1. The CDR3 extends over 14 amino acids. The V and J ends lost 1 base and 5 bases, in that order; junction bases with no gene match: 1. The germline CDR1 and CDR2 sequences are LNHNV and YYDKDF (reference sequence).

The gene calls are TRBV28 and TRBJ1-6; possible D gene TRBD1, 6 bases. Germline loops: CDR1 MDHEN, CDR2 SYDVKM. Trimming took 4 bases from V and 9 from J, leaving 16 bases between them. The CDR3 runs to 15 residues. Here the CDR3 DNA reads TGTGCCAGCAGTTCCCCAGATCAAGGGGGTTCACCCCTCCACTTT. Its protein product is CASSSPDQGGSPLHF. The variable domain in full, with the rest retrieved from reference TRBV28 and TRBJ1-6, is DVKVTQSSRYLVKRTGEKVFLECVQDMDHENMFWYRQDPGLGLRLIYFSYDVKMKEKGDIPEGYSVSREKKERFSLILESASTNQTSMYLCASSSPDQGGSPLHFGNGTRLTVT.

The chain uses TRBV20-1 and TRBJ2-4, with 7 bases that match TRBD1. The CDR3 is 11 amino acids. Losses at the gene ends were 5 bases for V and 8 bases for J; bases not matched to a gene: 3. Germline assignment: CDR1 DFQATT and CDR2 SNEGSKA (reference sequence). The CDR3 DNA sequence: TGCAGTGCTCCTACAGGGGACATTCAGTACTTC. Translation gives CSAPTGDIQYF.

This chain links TRBV28 with TRBJ1-2; TRBD1 aligns across 8 bases. V trimming: 8 bases; J trimming: 2 bases; junction bases outside the gene matches: 10. This CDR3 region has 15 residues. The germline CDR1 and CDR2 sequences are MDHEN and SYDVKM. In DNA, the CDR3 is TGTGCCAGCTCACAGGGGGGAGATAGAAACTATGGCTACACCTTC. It codes for CASSQGGDRNYGYTF.

The CDR3 sequence is CATSELNYNEQFF. Here the CDR3 DNA reads TGTGCCACCAGTGAACTGAATTACAATGAGCAGTTCTTC. The V call is TRBV24-1, the J call TRBJ2-1; D gene ambiguous. The germline CDR1 and CDR2 sequences are KGHDR and SFDVKD. The CDR3 consists of 13 residues. V was shortened by 4 bases and J by 4 bases, with 7 bases between the two germline ends.

This clone appeared a few times. This chain links TRBV18 with TRBJ2-2; D is undetermined. The germline gives CDR1 KGHSH, CDR2 LQKENI. The CDR3 has 14 amino acids. Trimming removed 0 bases at V and 4 bases at J, with 6 bases between. DNA for the CDR3: TGTGCCAGCTCACCACCACTATTCACCGGGGAGCTGTTTTTT. Translation gives CASSPPLFTGELFF.

V is TRBV21-1 and J is TRBJ1-2; no DNA check was done on the table's D call, TRBD1. TRBV21-1 constitutes a pseudogene. CDR3 length: 20 amino acids. The CDR3 loop is CASSKIVYWGPAFWSYGYTF. CDR3 nucleotides: TGTGCCAGCAGCAAAATAGTATATTGGGGGCCCGCCTTCTGGAGCTATGGCTACACCTTC.

The rearrangement links TRBV7-2 to TRBJ1-1; D remains ambiguous. V lost 1 base and J lost 11, with 8 bases in between. CDR1 and CDR2 (germline): SGHTA, FQGNSA. The CDR3 spans 11 residues. The CDR3 sequence: CASSLGALAFF. The DNA for the CDR3 is TGTGCCAGCAGCTTAGGGGCTTTGGCTTTCTTT.

V is TRBV29-1 and J is TRBJ2-7; 8 bases are shared with TRBD2. Germline-derived CDR1 and CDR2 are SQVTM and ANQGSEA. V shed 5 bases and J 1 base; nucleotides not matched to a gene: 7. CDR3 length equals 14 residues. CDR3 sequence: CSVSAGVRSYEQYF. Here the CDR3 DNA reads TGCAGCGTTTCAGCGGGAGTAAGGTCCTACGAGCAGTACTTC.

V and J are TRBV19 and TRBJ1-2; 7 bases align to TRBD1. The CDR3 is 13 amino acids. J was trimmed by 3 bases and V by 4 bases; bases with no gene match: 2. Germline V gene data show CDR1 as LNHDA and CDR2 as SQIVND (reference sequence). CDR3 sequence reads: CASSNRGHYGYTF. The CDR3 DNA reads as TGTGCCAGTAGTAACAGGGGCCACTATGGCTACACCTTC.

This rearrangement joins TRBV29-1 to TRBJ2-1, with D maybe TRBD1 (5 bases). Germline lookup yields CDR1 SQVTM and CDR2 ANQGSEA. This CDR3 contains 11 residues. V was cut by 7 bases and J by 8 bases, with 12 bases left in between. CDR3 DNA sequence: TGCAGCGCATTACAGGAGTATGAGCAGTTCTTC. This encodes CSALQEYEQFF.

In its sample, this clone was seen once. Other DNA sequences in this specimen translate into the identical CDR3. The chain has TRBV19 and TRBJ1-3, with unresolved D. Germline CDR1 is LNHDA and CDR2 is SQIVND (reference sequence). The germline V and J ends were trimmed by 3 bases and 0 bases, with 6 bases remaining between them. The CDR3 covers 14 residues. The DNA of the CDR3 is TGTGCCAGTAGTATTACGGGCTCTGGAAACACCATATATTTT. Its translation: CASSITGSGNTIYF.

CDR3 in amino acids: CATSDPGQGEGYTF. CDR3 in DNA: TGTGCCACCAGTGATCCGGGACAGGGTGAAGGCTACACCTTC. The chain combines TRBV24-1 with TRBJ1-2, with 9 bases aligning to TRBD1. This CDR3 region has 14 residues. CDR1 is KGHDR and CDR2 is SFDVKD in the germline V gene. Trimming cost V 3 bases and J 8 bases; bases outside gene matches: 6.

V is TRBV6-1 and J is TRBJ1-1; D is undetermined. Looked up from germline, CDR1 is MNHNS and CDR2 is SASEGT. Trimming took 3 bases from V and 5 from J, leaving 13 bases between them. The length of the CDR3 is 14 residues. The CDR3, as DNA: TGTGCCAGCAGTGACGTGAGGGCGAGTACTGAAGCTTTCTTT. Its protein is CASSDVRASTEAFF.

The V and J genes are TRBV27 and TRBJ1-6; no reliable D call. Germline V gene lookup returns CDR1 MNHEY and CDR2 SMNVEV (reference sequence). The CDR3 spans 15 residues. V lost 5 bases to trimming and J lost 2 bases, with 10 bases between them. The CDR3 bases are TGTGCCAGCAGTATCGGGGTCCCCTATAATTCACCCCTCCACTTT. Translated: CASSIGVPYNSPLHF.